This TCR beta chain is from a study of shared clonotypes between healthy human individuals. Findings and limits, study-wide: Only blood underwent sampling, and tissue repertoires likely differ. With few donors, the genetic and exposure-history diversity represented was limited. Generation of non-shared clonotypes was less probable than generation of clonotypes shared by all four donors.

The ends lost 5 bases at V and 3 bases at J; junction bases unmatched: 5. The length of the CDR3 is 15 residues. Germline V gene data show CDR1 as SGHTA and CDR2 as FQGNSA. CD4+ cell separation produced CD45RA+ naive and CD45RA-negative memory subsets. Points on this clone: Its specificity is not known.

Libraries were prepared by immunoSEQ multiplex PCR; TCRdb keeps only in-frame clonotypes and omits some of them. The table records more than 2 million clones, 95% of them present only once. The rearrangement uses TRBV7-2 and TRBJ2-1; 9 bases fit TRBD1. This clonotype originated in a man aged 18 to 30 in good health. The sequenced material came from naive CD4+ T cells sorted from blood. Subset reported: CD45RA+ positively selected. The CDR3 loop is CASSADRGGYNEQFF. DNA of the CDR3: TGTGCCAGCAGCGCCGACAGGGGGGGCTACAATGAGCAGTTCTTC.